A selection of T cell receptor beta chains follows, all from one sample in a study of response to subunit inactivated influenza vaccine. One entry per CDR3 protein results from TCRdb running MiXCR on the RT-PCR reads. The data show roughly 540,000 distinct CDR3 sequences, roughly a quarter seen once. These data were also reused for a study on T cells expressing NK-cell markers.

The source material was CD4+ T cells sorted from PBMCs, sampled about 11 days after vaccination. These receptor sequences come from a man in his forties or fifties who received an inactivated influenza vaccine. The CDR3 runs from the conserved cysteine through the conserved F or W. D genes are given only for firm matches. Clone size is given for some rows only: seen once, a few or many times, or a class if the clone is expanded.

>many|-|TRBJ2-7|TRBV3-1
CASSPPYGQQYF
TGTGCCAGCAGCCCCCCTTACGGACAGCAGTACTTC
>-|TRBD1|TRBJ1-1|TRBV7-2
CASSQQGAGGTEAFF
TGTGCCAGCAGCCAACAGGGGGCAGGTGGCACTGAAGCTTTCTTT
>few|-|TRBJ2-1|TRBV7-8
CASSLGAGSFYNEQFF
TGTGCCAGCAGCTTAGGGGCAGGAAGCTTCTACAATGAGCAGTTCTTC
>-|TRBD2|TRBJ2-5|TRBV5-1
CASSLGLAGEIQETQYF
TGCGCCAGCAGCTTGGGACTAGCGGGGGAGATCCAAGAGACCCAGTACTTC
>-|-|TRBJ2-6|TRBV11-2
CASSLGGRTLSGANVLTF
TGTGCCAGCAGCTTAGGTGGGAGGACCCTCTCTGGGGCCAACGTCCTGACTTTC
>few|-|TRBJ2-1|TRBV12-3/TRBV12-4
CASRWGQGRNNEQFF
TGTGCCAGCAGGTGGGGTCAGGGGAGGAACAATGAGCAGTTCTTC
>-|-|TRBJ2-5|TRBV18
CASSPPSKGYQETQYF
TGTGCCAGCTCACCCCCTTCCAAGGGGTACCAAGAGACCCAGTACTTC
>few|TRBD1|TRBJ2-3|TRBV6-1
CATQKGGGTDTQYF
TGTGCCACCCAAAAAGGGGGCGGCACAGATACGCAGTATTTT
>-|-|TRBJ2-1|TRBV14
CASSPLMGASKEQFF
TGTGCCAGCAGCCCTCTCATGGGGGCATCAAAGGAGCAGTTCTTC
>few|-|TRBJ1-5|TRBV2
CASSETRDLQPQHF
TGTGCCAGCAGTGAAACCCGGGATCTCCAGCCCCAGCATTTT
>-|TRBD2|TRBJ2-7|TRBV30
CAWSFRGSGTFHSYEQYF
TGTGCCTGGAGTTTCCGGGGTAGCGGGACCTTCCACTCCTACGAGCAGTACTTC
>-|-|TRBJ1-2|TRBV5-1
CASSFSSSGYTF
TGCGCCAGCAGCTTTTCATCATCTGGCTACACCTTC
>few|-|TRBJ1-2|TRBV11-2
CASSLEGRLLLLSNYGYTF
TGTGCCAGCAGCTTAGAAGGGCGCCTGCTCCTGCTCAGTAACTATGGCTACACCTTC
>few|-|TRBJ2-5|TRBV5-1
CASSFGEQRGVQYF
TGCGCCAGCAGCTTTGGGGAACAAAGAGGTGTCCAGTACTTC
>-|TRBD1|TRBJ2-7|TRBV6-1
CASTPHNRGYEQYF
TGTGCCAGCACCCCCCACAACAGGGGCTACGAGCAGTACTTC
>-|-|TRBJ2-7|TRBV19
CASSIEGTYEQYF
TGTGCCAGTAGTATAGAGGGCACCTACGAGCAGTACTTC
>-|-|TRBJ1-6|TRBV15
CATSRVAGDPSSPLHF
TGTGCCACCAGCAGAGTCGCGGGCGACCCGAGTTCACCCCTCCACTTT
>-|TRBD2|TRBJ2-1|TRBV10-3
CAISGSSGRAGNEQFF
TGTGCCATCAGTGGATCCAGCGGGAGGGCAGGTAATGAGCAGTTCTTC
>few|-|TRBJ1-2|TRBV5-1
CASSLEADRGYTF
TGCGCCAGCAGCTTGGAAGCCGACCGAGGCTACACCTTC
>few|TRBD2|TRBJ2-7|TRBV20-1
CSARQLAGTYEQYF
TGCAGTGCTAGACAACTAGCGGGCACCTACGAGCAGTACTTC
>few|TRBD2|TRBJ2-7|TRBV2
CASKGLARGEQYF
TGTGCCAGCAAAGGACTAGCCCGTGGCGAGCAGTACTTC
>-|TRBD1|TRBJ2-3|TRBV5-1
CASSLGQGAGDTQYF
TGCGCCAGCAGCTTGGGACAGGGGGCTGGAGATACGCAGTATTTT
>-|-|TRBJ2-3|TRBV9
CASSADTTNTQYF
TGTGCCAGCAGCGCTGACACCACGAATACGCAGTATTTT
>-|-|TRBJ2-2|TRBV4-1
CASSQDGRRTGELFF
TGCGCCAGCAGCCAGGACGGGAGACGAACCGGGGAGCTGTTTTTT
>-|TRBD1|TRBJ2-2|TRBV25-1
CASKGQGTTGELFF
TGTGCCAGCAAGGGACAGGGGACCACCGGGGAGCTGTTTTTT
>-|-|TRBJ2-1|TRBV20-1
CSAEGLPNEQFF
TGCAGTGCAGAGGGACTTCCCAATGAGCAGTTCTTC
>-|TRBD1|TRBJ2-3|TRBV7-8
CASSARQGPADTQYF
TGTGCCAGCAGCGCACGACAGGGACCGGCAGATACGCAGTATTTT
>-|TRBD2|TRBJ2-7|TRBV11-2
CASSPTAGYYEQYF
TGTGCCAGCAGCCCAACAGCGGGGTACTACGAGCAGTACTTC
>few|-|TRBJ2-5|TRBV7-9
CASSHKGLGQETQYF
TGTGCCAGCAGTCACAAGGGCTTGGGGCAAGAGACCCAGTACTTC
>-|TRBD2|TRBJ2-3|TRBV10-1
CASSARLAGTDTQYF
TGCGCCAGCAGTGCGAGACTAGCGGGGACCGATACGCAGTATTTT
>few|TRBD2|TRBJ2-5|TRBV20-1
CSARTRGSYQETQYF
TGCAGTGCCCGGACTAGGGGATCGTACCAAGAGACCCAGTACTTC
>few|TRBD1|TRBJ1-5|TRBV7-9
CASSPGQGEHQPQHF
TGTGCCAGCAGCCCAGGACAGGGTGAACATCAGCCCCAGCATTTT
>-|TRBD1|TRBJ2-2|TRBV7-8
CASSLGDRVAGELFF
TGTGCCAGCAGCTTAGGGGACAGGGTAGCCGGGGAGCTGTTTTTT
>-|TRBD2|TRBJ2-1|TRBV11-2
CASSLVGLAGGLSPYNEQFF
TGTGCCAGCAGCTTAGTCGGGCTAGCGGGGGGGCTATCTCCGTACAATGAGCAGTTCTTC
>-|TRBD1|TRBJ2-2|TRBV12-3/TRBV12-4
CASSFSGQGAGGELFF
TGTGCCAGCAGTTTCTCCGGACAGGGGGCCGGCGGGGAGCTGTTTTTT
>many|-|TRBJ1-3|TRBV7-2
CASSPGFSGNTIYF
TGTGCCAGCAGCCCTGGTTTCTCTGGAAACACCATATATTTT
>few|TRBD2|TRBJ2-7|TRBV20-1
CSAIVGTNYYEQYF
TGCAGTGCTATCGTCGGGACTAATTACTACGAGCAGTACTTC
>-|-|TRBJ1-1|TRBV5-1
CASSLVGGPNTEAFF
TGCGCCAGCAGCTTGGTGGGAGGGCCGAACACTGAAGCTTTCTTT
>-|TRBD2|TRBJ2-5|TRBV4-2
CASSQGLAVNQETQYF
TGTGCCAGCAGCCAAGGACTAGCGGTTAACCAAGAGACCCAGTACTTC
>many|TRBD2|TRBJ2-5|TRBV12-3/TRBV12-4
CASSKQTSGRQETQYF
TGTGCCAGCAGTAAACAGACTAGCGGGAGACAAGAGACCCAGTACTTC
>many|TRBD1|TRBJ1-5|TRBV15
CATSWETGKNQPQHF
TGTGCCACCAGCTGGGAGACAGGGAAAAATCAGCCCCAGCATTTT
>-|TRBD2|TRBJ2-1|TRBV5-1
CASKKRSGEGPSNEQFF
TGCGCCAGCAAAAAACGGAGCGGGGAGGGCCCCTCTAATGAGCAGTTCTTC